This T cell receptor (beta chain) was sequenced for a study of response to subunit inactivated influenza vaccine (dated by TCRdb to the late 2010s). For context, the study as a whole: The study used deep quantitative T cell receptor repertoire profiling to track responses to a trivalent subunit inactivated influenza vaccine. Overall results and qualifications from the work: The authors proposed that each seasonal influenza vaccination may bring in only a limited number of new T cells.

There are a few counts of this clonotype. Its antigen is unknown. No per-base quality is available; no much larger clone lies one base away. The method was RT-PCR. Data came from an Illumina HiSeq 2500. TCRdb applied fastp at Q25 and MiXCR to the public reads, then kept only in-frame beta chains. Each CDR3 protein appears once, grouped with its most common genes and DNA. The sample table shows about 180,000 distinct CDR3 sequences, and approximately 8.7% are seen once. The biggest ten clones account for 11% of the sample. V trim: 5 bases; J trim: 8 bases; unmatched bases: 7. Its CDR3 holds 14 amino acids, cysteine through phenylalanine. The read is trimmed to its CDR3 DNA, 42 bases read in frame from base 1. The germline V gene gives CDR1 as SGHNT and CDR2 as YENEEA.

The sequence links TRBV11-3 to TRBJ2-1; 9 central bases correspond to TRBD2. Sequenced here: non-naive T cells sorted from PBMCs, sampled on the day of vaccination. The cell subset or site label on this specimen signifies: memory T cell fraction. This receptor was taken from a man aged 50-59 years who received an inactivated influenza vaccine. Donor details come from another sample of the same person, matched by shared clones. CDR3 protein: CASSRRAGGYEQFF. The DNA reads TGTGCCAGCAGCCGCCGGGCGGGAGGGTATGAGCAGTTCTTC.